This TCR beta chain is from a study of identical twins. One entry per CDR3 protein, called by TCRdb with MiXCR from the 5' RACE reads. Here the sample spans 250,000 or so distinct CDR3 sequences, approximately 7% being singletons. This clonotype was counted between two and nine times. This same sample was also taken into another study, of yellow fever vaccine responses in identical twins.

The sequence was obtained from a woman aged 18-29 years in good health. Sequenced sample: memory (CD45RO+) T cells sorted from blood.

For the CDR3, the DNA is TGTGCCAGTAGTCCCTCGGCAGATGGAAACACCATATATTTT. Protein sequence: CASSPSADGNTIYF. The chain has TRBV19 and TRBJ1-3; no clear D gene. The CDR3 has 14 amino acids. V lost 5 bases, J lost 3 bases, and 11 bases lay in between. Germline values: CDR1 LNHDA, CDR2 SQIVND (reference sequence).